This T cell receptor (beta chain) comes out of a study of radiotherapy plus CTLA-4 blockade in lung cancer. Study-level results: Among blood TCR repertoires after radiotherapy plus ipilimumab, tumor-derived clones expanded.

CDR1 and CDR2 (germline): SGHNT, YYREEE (reference sequence). The CDR3 has 20 amino acids. With 4 bases removed from V and 2 bases from J, the gap between germline ends came to 31 bases. Notes on this clone: Its antigen is currently unknown.

TCRdb's copy holds only in-frame clones and misses some; the assay was immunoSEQ multiplex PCR. In the table there are roughly 55,000 clones, about 72% of which are singletons. The sequence derives from a human donor with non-small cell lung cancer whose response to radiotherapy plus ipilimumab could not be evaluated. Sequenced material: peripheral blood, taken from a patient treated with radiotherapy plus ipilimumab. J is TRBJ2-7 and V is TRBV5-4; D ambiguous. The CDR3 DNA reads as TGTGCCAGCAGCCTCGTGTCTCCGACGCTTACTACATCACTAACCTACGAGCAGTACTTC. Translating gives CASSLVSPTLTTSLTYEQYF. Looking up the rest from reference TRBV5-4 and TRBJ2-7 gives the full variable domain: ETGVTQSPTHLIKTRGQQVTLRCSSQSGHNTVSWYQQALGQGPQFIFQYYREEENGRGNFPPRFSGLQFPNYSSELNVNALELDDSALYLCASSLVSPTLTTSLTYEQYFGPGTRLTVT.